One and the same sample provided the 5 T cell receptor beta chains below, sequenced in a study of T cells after yellow fever vaccination. TCRdb reprocessed the 5' RACE reads via MiXCR and lists one record per CDR3 protein. The sample contains a few hundred thousand distinct CDR3 sequences, about a sixth of which appear only once. The sample consisted of PBMCs, taken more than 4 days after the first yellow fever vaccination. The origin of the receptors is a man between 18 and 29 years old who received the YFV17D yellow fever vaccine.

This clonotype occurred a few times. The chain recombines TRBV7-6 with TRBJ1-1, with unresolved D. The CDR3 consists of 13 residues. Trimming shortened V by 6 bases and J by 6 bases, and 14 bases separated the two germline ends. In germline, CDR1 is SGHVS, CDR2 FNYEAQ. The CDR3 spells CASSPGLDPEAFF. For the CDR3, the DNA is TGTGCCAGCAGTCCAGGACTAGACCCTGAAGCTTTCTTT.

The chain employs TRBV20-1 and TRBJ2-1; 11 positions agree with TRBD2. Germline V gene lookup returns CDR1 DFQATT and CDR2 SNEGSKA (reference sequence). CDR3 length equals 16 residues. V dropped 3 bases and J dropped 3; count of bases not matched to a gene: 7. CDR3 sequence reads: CSASTSGGHLYNEQFF. CDR3 DNA: TGCAGTGCTAGCACTAGCGGGGGTCACCTCTACAATGAGCAGTTCTTC.

The DNA of the CDR3 is TGTGCCAGCAGTTACGAACGGGGTCAGCCCCAGCATTTT. This codes for CASSYERGQPQHF. The chain couples TRBV6-2 or TRBV6-3 to TRBJ1-5, with unresolved D. Germline CDR1 and CDR2: MNHEY and SVGEGT. Trimming left V 2 bases short and J 6 bases short, with 8 bases between. The CDR3 sequence is 13 residues long.

The rearrangement joins TRBV28 to TRBJ2-7; a possible D gene is TRBD2 (5 bases). The CDR3 sequence is 15 residues long. Germline CDR1 is MDHEN and CDR2 is SYDVKM. Trimming stripped 7 bases from V and 2 bases from J, with 18 bases between. CDR3 bases: TGTGCCAGCACGAAGATGAGGGTATGGCCCTACGAGCAGTACGTC. This codes for CASTKMRVWPYEQYV.

As to this clonotype: Compared with germline, one end of the junction differs, possibly owing to a read error. The rearrangement joins TRBV3-1 to TRBJ1-1; TRBD1 matches 7 bases. Germline loops: CDR1 LGHDT, CDR2 YNNKEL (reference sequence). The CDR3 has 17 amino acids. CDR3 coding DNA: TGTGCCAGCACCCAACCGGGACAGTCACCGGGAAACACTGAAGCTTTCTTT. This translates into CASTQPGQSPGNTEAFF.